This TCR beta chain appears in the sequencing data of a study of T cells in tumors after PD-1 blockade. Study-wide context: No patient had prior checkpoint blockade, systemic immunosuppression, or radiotherapy within 4 weeks. During anti-PD-1 treatment, some patients continued daily vismodegib 150 mg.

CDR3 size: 14 residues. Germline trimming cut 5 bases from V and 6 bases from J; bases unmatched to any gene: 8. The germline CDR1 and CDR2 sequences are GTSNPN and SVGIG (reference sequence). Sequencing was performed with immunoSEQ multiplex PCR; in TCRdb, only in-frame clones are kept and a portion is missing. Of about 63,000 clones in the sample, roughly 70% are singletons; the top ten hold about 4.5%. This clone was seen more than once but under ten times. What it binds is unknown. Regarding the study as a whole: Blood contained 40% to 50% of the tumor's TCR clonotypes.

This material consisted of PBMCs, taken after anti-PD-1 treatment. The sequence was obtained from a human donor with basal cell carcinoma. This chain links TRBV30 with TRBJ2-7, with TRBD1 identical over 12 bases. The CDR3 region has the DNA TGTGCCTGGGGAGTCTGGGACAGGGGGCGCGAGCAGTACTTC. The encoded protein is CAWGVWDRGREQYF.